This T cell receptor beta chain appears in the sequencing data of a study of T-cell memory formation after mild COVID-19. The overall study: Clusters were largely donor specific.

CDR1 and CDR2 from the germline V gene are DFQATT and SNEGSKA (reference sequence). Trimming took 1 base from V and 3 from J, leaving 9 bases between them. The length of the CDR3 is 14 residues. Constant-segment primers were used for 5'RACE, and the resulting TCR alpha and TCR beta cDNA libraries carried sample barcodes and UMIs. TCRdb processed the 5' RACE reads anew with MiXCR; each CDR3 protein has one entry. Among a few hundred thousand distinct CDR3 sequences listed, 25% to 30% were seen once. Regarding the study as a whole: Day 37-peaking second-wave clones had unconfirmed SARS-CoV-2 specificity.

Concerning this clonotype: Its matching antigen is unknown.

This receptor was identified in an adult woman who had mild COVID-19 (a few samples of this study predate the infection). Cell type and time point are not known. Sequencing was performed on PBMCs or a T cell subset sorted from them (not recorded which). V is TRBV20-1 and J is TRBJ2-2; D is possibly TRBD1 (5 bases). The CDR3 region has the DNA TGCAGTGCTAGAGGCCAGGGTGACACCGGGGAGCTGTTTTTT. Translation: CSARGQGDTGELFF.